Below are 32 T cell receptor beta chains sequenced from a single sample in a study of human T cells and chemical hapten exposure. TCRdb redid the calling of the RACE reads with MiXCR, one entry per CDR3 protein. The table records fewer than 70,000 distinct CDR3 sequences, 6.7% of them present only once. Described time point: pre-sensitization, week 0. Noted treatment: therapeutic diphenylcyclopropenone sensitization with weekly scalp DPC. The material sequenced was whole blood, taken in connection with sensitization to the hapten diphenylcyclopropenone (DPC). The receptors here all came from a woman aged 30 to 39 with alopecia areata. Some clones in this sample may be carry-over from other donors' samples.

This chain connects TRBV3-1 to TRBJ2-1; a weak D match, TRBD2 (7 bases). Germline CDR1 and CDR2: LGHDT and YNNKEL (reference sequence). CDR3 size: 16 residues. V gave up 1 base and J gave up 8 bases, with 18 bases separating them. The CDR3 DNA sequence: TGTGCCAGCAGCCAAGCTGGGGGGGGGCCATTTCATGAGCAGTTCTTC. Translated, it gives CASSQAGGGPFHEQFF.

At least ten counts were recorded for this clonotype. The chain couples TRBV30 to TRBJ1-6; D not resolved. V gave up 3 bases and J gave up 7 bases, with 7 bases separating them. Germline CDR1 GTSNPN, CDR2 SVGIG (reference sequence). This CDR3 is built from 12 residues. The DNA of the CDR3 is TGTGCCTGGAGAGAGGGAAATTCACCCCTCCACTTT. The encoded protein is CAWREGNSPLHF.

Ten or more counts support this clonotype. The chain joins TRBV2 to TRBJ2-3; D is ambiguous. The CDR3 has 13 amino acids. The V end was cut by 4 bases, the J end by 3 bases, with 8 bases between. Germline-derived CDR1 and CDR2 are SNHLY and FYNNEI. Here the CDR3 reads CASSALGTDTQYF. The CDR3 bases are TGTGCCAGCAGTGCTCTGGGTACAGATACGCAGTATTTT.

In this sample, this clonotype turned up a few times. The chain employs TRBV5-4 and TRBJ1-1; D is possibly TRBD1 (6 bases). CDR3 length equals 18 residues. V was clipped by 0 bases and J by 0 bases, with 18 bases between them. Germline CDR1 and CDR2: SGHNT and YYREEE (reference sequence). CDR3 bases: TGTGCCAGCAGCTTGGGGCCCAACCGGGACAACATGAACACTGAAGCTTTCTTT. Its protein product is CASSLGPNRDNMNTEAFF.

A few counts support this clonotype. The chain carries TRBV5-1 and TRBJ1-6; possible D gene TRBD1, 5 bases. V shed 4 bases and J shed 10 bases, with 12 bases lying between them. Germline CDR1 reads SGHRS; CDR2 reads YFSETQ. The CDR3 consists of 13 residues. The CDR3 DNA follows: TGCGCCAGCAGCGCCAGGGATGAATCACCCCTCCACTTT. Translating gives CASSARDESPLHF.

The sample holds a few counts of this clonotype. The gene calls are TRBV5-6 and TRBJ1-5, with D possibly being TRBD1 (6 bases). CDR3 size: 13 residues. Looked up from germline, CDR1 is SGHDT and CDR2 is YYEEEE. The V and J ends lost 1 base and 8 bases respectively, with 10 bases between them. The CDR3 nucleotides read TGTGCCAGCAGCTTGCAGGGGTGGAAGCCCCAGCATTTT. It encodes CASSLQGWKPQHF.

The chain is built from TRBV18 and TRBJ1-4, with unresolved D. Trimming stripped 2 bases from V and 5 bases from J, with 12 bases between. Germline V CDR1 and CDR2: KGHSH, LQKENI. CDR3 length: 15 amino acids. Here the CDR3 reads CASSPGIGKNEKLFF. CDR3 DNA: TGTGCCAGCTCACCAGGAATCGGGAAGAATGAAAAACTGTTTTTT.

This clonotype has a count of ten or more. This rearrangement joins TRBV29-1 to TRBJ1-1; D unresolved. Germline lookup yields CDR1 SQVTM and CDR2 ANQGSEA. V was shortened by 4 bases and J by 4 bases, with 10 bases between the two germline ends. The CDR3 has 12 amino acids. The CDR3 loop is CSVVRSVTEAFF. The CDR3 DNA is TGCAGCGTTGTTCGGTCTGTCACTGAAGCTTTCTTT. Looking up the rest from reference TRBV29-1 and TRBJ1-1 gives the full variable domain: SAVISQKPSRDICQRGTSLTIQCQVDSQVTMMFWYRQQPGQSLTLIATANQGSEATYESGFVIDKFPISRPNLTFSTLTVSNMSPEDSSIYLCSVVRSVTEAFFGQGTRLTVV.

Turning to this clonotype: An end of the junction does not agree with germline; a read error may underlie this. V is TRBV6-1 and J is TRBJ2-5; no firm D call. This CDR3 has 15 amino acids. Germline lookup yields CDR1 MNHNS and CDR2 SASEGT. The CDR3 DNA reads as TGTGCCGGCAGTGAAGCTTTCGGGTGTCGGGAGACCCAGTACTTC. This translates into CAGSEAFGCRETQYF.

The V call is TRBV3-1, the J call TRBJ1-1, with D perhaps matching TRBD1 (5 bases). Looked up from germline, CDR1 is LGHDT and CDR2 is YNNKEL (reference sequence). The CDR3 has 14 amino acids. V gave up 1 base and J gave up 4 bases, with 10 bases separating them. CDR3 sequence: CASSQAGPSTEAFF. The CDR3 DNA is TGTGCCAGCAGCCAAGCGGGACCGAGCACTGAAGCTTTCTTT.

This clonotype has a count of ten or more. The chain employs TRBV18 and TRBJ2-4, with D tentatively TRBD1 or TRBD2 (5 bases each). Deletions cut 4 bases from V and 4 bases from J, with 17 bases between. Germline CDR1 reads KGHSH; CDR2 reads LQKENI. This CDR3 is built from 16 residues. The CDR3 sequence is CASSLFMGTEKNIQYF. In DNA form, the CDR3 reads TGTGCCAGCTCACTCTTTATGGGGACGGAAAAAAACATTCAGTACTTC.

This clonotype was picked up a small number of times. The chain has TRBV19 and TRBJ1-2; no reliable D call. Germline CDR1 LNHDA, CDR2 SQIVND (reference sequence). The CDR3 spans 14 residues. The germline V and J ends were trimmed by 3 bases and 1 base, with 9 bases remaining between them. The CDR3: CASSIQKDNYGYTF. CDR3 in DNA: TGTGCCAGTAGTATTCAGAAAGATAACTATGGCTACACCTTC.

At least ten counts were recorded for this clonotype. The chain combines TRBV11-1 with TRBJ2-1; a possible D gene is TRBD1 (6 bases). V was cut by 5 bases and J by 3 bases, with 8 bases left in between. From germline, CDR1 is SGHAT and CDR2 FQDESV (reference sequence). The CDR3 runs to 13 residues. The CDR3 DNA reads as TGTGCCAGCAGCCAGGGGCGCTACAATGAGCAGTTCTTC. It translates to CASSQGRYNEQFF.

This clonotype occurred a few times. This chain connects TRBV10-3 to TRBJ1-5; a possible D gene is TRBD1 (5 bases). V shed 2 bases and J shed 6 bases, with 11 bases lying between them. CDR3 size: 14 residues. From germline, CDR1 is ENHRY and CDR2 SYGVKD. As DNA, the CDR3 is TGTGCCATCAGTGAGGTGGCAGGGACTCAGCCCCAGCATTTT. Amino acids: CAISEVAGTQPQHF.

This sequence joins TRBV7-2 and TRBJ1-2, with D possibly TRBD1 on 5 matching bases. Germline CDR1 and CDR2: SGHTA and FQGNSA. With 4 bases removed from V and 0 bases from J, the gap between germline ends came to 15 bases. The CDR3 totals 16 residues. The CDR3 DNA is TGTGCCAGCAGCTCGACCGGGACGATTCCTAACTATGGCTACACCTTC. Its protein is CASSSTGTIPNYGYTF.

This clonotype was observed at least ten times. V is TRBV2 and J is TRBJ2-3, with 9 bases that match TRBD1. V lost 6 bases, J lost 2 bases, and 6 bases stayed unmatched. Germline CDR1 is SNHLY and CDR2 is FYNNEI. The CDR3 is 15 amino acids. CDR3 residues: CASRGQGIITDTQYF. The CDR3 region has the DNA TGTGCCAGCAGAGGACAGGGGATTATCACAGATACGCAGTATTTT.

This clonotype was detected a few times. V and J are TRBV3-1 and TRBJ2-3; 10 bases fit TRBD2. V dropped 3 bases and J dropped 9; count of bases not matched to a gene: 15. The CDR3 spans 17 residues. Germline-derived CDR1 and CDR2 are LGHDT and YNNKEL (reference sequence). CDR3 amino acids: CASSHGLAGAQSPTQYF. CDR3 in DNA: TGTGCCAGCAGCCACGGGCTAGCGGGGGCCCAATCCCCCACGCAGTATTTT.

This clonotype was seen ten or more times. The V gene is TRBV12-5, the J gene TRBJ1-1; D call uncertain. The CDR3 sequence is 13 residues long. Trimming took 4 bases from V and 1 from J, leaving 7 bases between them. Germline V gene lookup returns CDR1 LGHNT and CDR2 FRNRAP. CDR3 residues: CASGSKENTEAFF. The DNA for the CDR3 is TGTGCTAGTGGTTCGAAAGAGAACACTGAAGCTTTCTTT. The variable domain in full, completed from reference TRBV12-5 and TRBJ1-1, reads DARVTQTPRHKVTEMGQEVTMRCQPILGHNTVFWYRQTMMQGLELLAYFRNRAPLDDSGMPKDRFSAEMPDATLATLKIQPSEPRDSAVYFCASGSKENTEAFFGQGTRLTVV.

This clonotype was found many times. V usage is TRBV6-2 or TRBV6-3 and J usage is TRBJ1-2, with a tentative D call TRBD1 (5 bases). Deletions cut 2 bases from V and 4 bases from J, with 14 bases between. The CDR3 consists of 15 residues. Germline loops: CDR1 MNHEY, CDR2 SVGEGT. The CDR3 coding sequence is TGTGCCAGCAGTTACGAAACCACCGGGACCTATGGCTACACCTTC. The encoded protein is CASSYETTGTYGYTF.

V is TRBV12-3 or TRBV12-4 and J is TRBJ1-5; 7 nucleotides match TRBD1. Trimming took 2 bases from V and 5 from J; bases not matched to a gene: 6. The CDR3 extends over 15 amino acids. The chain's CDR3 is CASSLRGTGDQPQHF. The DNA of the CDR3 is TGTGCCAGCAGTTTAAGAGGTACAGGGGATCAGCCCCAGCATTTT.

The rearrangement uses TRBV6-5 and TRBJ1-2, with 7 bases matching TRBD1. The CDR3 is made up of 16 amino acids. Germline CDR1 is MNHEY and CDR2 is SVGAGI. Trimming cost V 2 bases and J 2 bases; bases outside gene matches: 8. This CDR3 reads CASSYGRKQGNYGYTF. DNA for the CDR3: TGTGCCAGCAGTTACGGAAGAAAACAGGGGAACTATGGCTACACCTTC.

The table lists this clonotype with many counts. This rearrangement joins TRBV6-6 to TRBJ1-5; D might be TRBD1 (5 bases). This CDR3 is built from 14 residues. Trimming cost V 6 bases and J 3 bases, with 12 bases left between them. Germline values: CDR1 MNHNY, CDR2 SVGAGI (reference sequence). The CDR3 DNA follows: TGTGCCAGCAGAATCCAGGGCTTCAATCAGCCCCAGCATTTT. This sequence encodes CASRIQGFNQPQHF.

This clonotype occurred many times. The V call is TRBV28, the J call TRBJ1-5, with 7 positions matching TRBD1. Looked up from germline, CDR1 is MDHEN and CDR2 is SYDVKM. The CDR3 is made up of 16 amino acids. The J segment lost 10 bases and the V segment lost 6 bases, leaving 18 bases of the junction unmatched. The CDR3 sequence is CASSLTGAGTGGPQHF. CDR3 sequence (DNA): TGTGCCAGCAGCTTAACAGGGGCCGGCACAGGCGGACCCCAGCATTTT.

This clonotype was seen a handful of times. This rearrangement joins TRBV18 to TRBJ1-2; a possible D gene is TRBD1 (6 bases). The CDR3 length is 13 residues. Trimming took off 3 bases at V and 4 bases at J, with 9 bases between the two ends. CDR1 is KGHSH and CDR2 is LQKENI in the germline V gene. CDR3 sequence: CASSPDSTYGYTF. CDR3 DNA: TGTGCCAGCTCACCGGACAGTACCTATGGCTACACCTTC.

This clonotype occurred a few times. The chain combines TRBV9 with TRBJ2-2, with D unresolved. CDR3 length equals 15 residues. The V and J ends lost 5 bases and 2 bases respectively, with 13 bases between them. Germline V CDR1 and CDR2: SGDLS, YYNGEE. The CDR3 DNA follows: TGTGCCAGCAGGCCAGTAGGCGGTAACACCGGGGAGCTGTTTTTT. As protein: CASRPVGGNTGELFF.

This clonotype was seen many times. The chain carries TRBV2 and TRBJ1-1; tentative D call: TRBD1 (5 bases). The V end was cut by 8 bases, the J end by 11 bases, with 24 bases between. The V gene's germline CDR1 is SNHLY and CDR2 FYNNEI. This CDR3 has 14 residues. DNA for the CDR3: TGTGCCAGCGTACACGGACTCCAACCGGGGACGGCTTTCTTT. The encoded protein is CASVHGLQPGTAFF. Based on the CDR3 plus reference TRBV2 and TRBJ1-1, the full variable domain is EPEVTQTPSHQVTQMGQEVILRCVPISNHLYFYWYRQILGQKVEFLVSFYNNEISEKSEIFDDQFSVERPDGSNFTLKIRSTKLEDSAMYFCASVHGLQPGTAFFGQGTRLTVV.

The genes are TRBV6-5 and TRBJ2-1; 9 bases match TRBD2. Trimming took 7 bases from V and 10 from J; bases not matched to a gene: 5. Germline-derived CDR1 and CDR2 are MNHEY and SVGAGI. The CDR3 length is 12 residues. CDR3 amino acids: CASTGTSFEQFF. CDR3 in DNA: TGTGCCAGCACTGGGACTAGCTTCGAGCAGTTCTTC.

The table lists this clonotype with many counts. The chain has TRBV29-1 and TRBJ1-1, with unresolved D. Looked up from germline, CDR1 is SQVTM and CDR2 is ANQGSEA. V was shortened by 8 bases and J by 5 bases, with 15 bases between the two germline ends. CDR3 length equals 12 residues. The CDR3 bases are TGCAGCATTGTGGAAGGGAAAACTGAAGCTTTCTTT. Translated: CSIVEGKTEAFF.

The chain couples TRBV2 to TRBJ2-1; TRBD1 is a possible D gene (6 bases). Trimming pared 3 bases from V and 5 bases from J, leaving 8 bases between. The CDR3 consists of 13 residues. Germline CDR1 is SNHLY and CDR2 is FYNNEI. CDR3 coding DNA: TGTGCCAGCAGTGACTGGACAGACAATGAGCAGTTCTTC. Translating gives CASSDWTDNEQFF.

At least ten counts were recorded for this clonotype. The rearrangement joins TRBV12-3 or TRBV12-4 to TRBJ1-2, with TRBD1 identical over 9 bases. This CDR3 is built from 16 residues. The V segment lost 0 bases and the J segment 7 bases; nucleotides outside the gene matches: 9. This CDR3 reads CASSLALSYRGPGYTF. DNA for the CDR3: TGTGCCAGCAGTTTAGCGCTTTCGTACAGGGGGCCTGGCTACACCTTC.

This clonotype occurred a few times. This chain joins TRBV10-2 and TRBJ1-2, with TRBD1 identical over 8 bases. This CDR3 is 18 amino acids long. CDR1 and CDR2 from the germline V gene are WSHSY and SAAADI. After removal of 1 base from V and 4 bases from J, the junction contained 14 bases not matched to a gene. The CDR3 loop is CASSELYPRTGSGYGYTF. For the CDR3, the DNA is TGCGCCAGCAGTGAGTTATACCCCAGGACAGGGAGCGGCTATGGCTACACCTTC.

This clonotype was recorded many times. CDR3 nucleotides: TGTGCCAGCAGCCCCGGGCCTTACCCTAGCACAGATACGCAGTATTTT. Encoded protein: CASSPGPYPSTDTQYF. The chain couples TRBV27 to TRBJ2-3, with D unclear. The CDR3 covers 16 residues. V dropped 6 bases and J dropped 0 bases, with 16 bases sitting between them. Germline V gives CDR1 MNHEY, CDR2 SMNVEV (reference sequence).